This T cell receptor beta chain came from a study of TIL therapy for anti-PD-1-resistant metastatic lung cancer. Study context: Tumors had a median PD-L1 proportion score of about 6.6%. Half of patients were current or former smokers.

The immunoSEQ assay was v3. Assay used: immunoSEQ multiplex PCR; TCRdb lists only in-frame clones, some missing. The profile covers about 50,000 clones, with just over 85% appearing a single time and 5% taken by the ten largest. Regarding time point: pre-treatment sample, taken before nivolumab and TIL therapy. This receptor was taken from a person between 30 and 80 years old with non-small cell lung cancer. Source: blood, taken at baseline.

This CDR3 reads CASSSGTASSYEQYF. The CDR3 nucleotides read TGTGCCAGCAGCTCGGGGACTGCTAGCTCCTACGAGCAGTACTTC. V is TRBV6-5 and J is TRBJ2-7; tentatively, D is TRBD2 (6 bases). The CDR3 covers 15 residues. The V and J ends lost 6 bases and 0 bases respectively, with 15 bases between them. The germline V gene encodes CDR1 MNHEY and CDR2 SVGAGI.